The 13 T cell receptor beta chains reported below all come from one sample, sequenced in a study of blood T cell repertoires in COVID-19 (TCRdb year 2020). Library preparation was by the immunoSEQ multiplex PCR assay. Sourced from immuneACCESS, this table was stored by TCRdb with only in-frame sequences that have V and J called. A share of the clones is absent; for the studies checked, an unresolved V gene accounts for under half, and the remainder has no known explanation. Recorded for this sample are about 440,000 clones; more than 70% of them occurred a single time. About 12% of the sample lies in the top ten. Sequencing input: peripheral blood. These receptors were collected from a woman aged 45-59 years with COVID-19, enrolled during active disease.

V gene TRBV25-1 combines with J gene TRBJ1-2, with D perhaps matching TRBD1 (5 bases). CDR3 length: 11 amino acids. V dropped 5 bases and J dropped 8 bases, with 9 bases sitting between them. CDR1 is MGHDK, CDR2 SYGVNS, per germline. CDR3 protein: CASSSGFGYTF. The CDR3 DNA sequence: TGTGCCAGCAGTTCAGGGTTCGGCTACACCTTC.

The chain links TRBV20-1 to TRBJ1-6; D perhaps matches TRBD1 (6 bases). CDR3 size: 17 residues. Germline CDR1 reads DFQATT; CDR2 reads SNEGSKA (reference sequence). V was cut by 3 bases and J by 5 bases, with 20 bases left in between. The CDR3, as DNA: TGCAGTGCTAGTGTCAGGGGTGCGAATTTCGATAATTCACCCCTCCACTTT. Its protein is CSASVRGANFDNSPLHF.

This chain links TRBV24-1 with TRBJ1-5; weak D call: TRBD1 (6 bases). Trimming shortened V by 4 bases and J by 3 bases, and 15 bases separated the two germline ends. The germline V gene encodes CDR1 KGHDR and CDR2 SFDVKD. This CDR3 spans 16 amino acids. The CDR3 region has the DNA TGTGCCACCAGTGACTCAATACAGGGTTCCAATCAGCCCCAGCATTTT. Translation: CATSDSIQGSNQPQHF.

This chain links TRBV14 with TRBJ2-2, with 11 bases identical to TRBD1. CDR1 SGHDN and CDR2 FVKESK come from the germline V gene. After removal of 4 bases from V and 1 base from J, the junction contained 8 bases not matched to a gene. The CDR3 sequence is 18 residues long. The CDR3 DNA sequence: TGTGCCAGCAGCCTATGGACAGGGGGCTTGAAGAACACCGGGGAGCTGTTTTTT. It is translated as CASSLWTGGLKNTGELFF.

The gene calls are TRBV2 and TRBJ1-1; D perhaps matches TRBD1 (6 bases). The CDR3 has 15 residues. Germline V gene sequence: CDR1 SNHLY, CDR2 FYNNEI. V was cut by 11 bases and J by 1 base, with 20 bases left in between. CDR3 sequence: CAALGKGTSNTEAFF. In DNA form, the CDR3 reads TGTGCCGCCCTCGGAAAGGGGACATCGAACACTGAAGCTTTCTTT.

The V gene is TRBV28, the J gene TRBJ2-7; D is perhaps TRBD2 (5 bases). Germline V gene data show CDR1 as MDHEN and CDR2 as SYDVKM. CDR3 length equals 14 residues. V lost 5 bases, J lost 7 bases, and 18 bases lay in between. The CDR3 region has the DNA TGTGCCAGCAGTGCGCGTTTCCCCTCGGGGGAGCAGTACTTC. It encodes CASSARFPSGEQYF.

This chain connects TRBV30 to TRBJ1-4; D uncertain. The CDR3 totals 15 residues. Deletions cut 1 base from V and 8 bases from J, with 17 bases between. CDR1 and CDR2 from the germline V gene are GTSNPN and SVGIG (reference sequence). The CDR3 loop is CAWSDVVELMEKLFF. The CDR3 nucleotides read TGTGCCTGGAGTGATGTTGTGGAACTAATGGAAAAACTGTTTTTT.

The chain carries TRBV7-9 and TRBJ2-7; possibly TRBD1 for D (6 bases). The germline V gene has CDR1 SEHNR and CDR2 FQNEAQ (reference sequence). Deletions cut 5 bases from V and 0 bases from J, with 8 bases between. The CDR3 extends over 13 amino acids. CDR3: CASSKDSSYEQYF. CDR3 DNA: TGTGCCAGCAGCAAGGACAGCTCCTACGAGCAGTACTTC.

The CDR3 sequence: CASTASPRVTGQGSYTEAFF. The CDR3 DNA sequence: TGTGCCAGTACCGCTTCCCCAAGAGTCACGGGACAGGGGTCATACACTGAAGCTTTCTTT. The chain employs TRBV19 and TRBJ1-1, with 10 positions matching TRBD1. The germline gives CDR1 LNHDA, CDR2 SQIVND (reference sequence). The CDR3 contains 20 residues. The ends lost 7 bases at V and 3 bases at J; junction bases unmatched: 23.

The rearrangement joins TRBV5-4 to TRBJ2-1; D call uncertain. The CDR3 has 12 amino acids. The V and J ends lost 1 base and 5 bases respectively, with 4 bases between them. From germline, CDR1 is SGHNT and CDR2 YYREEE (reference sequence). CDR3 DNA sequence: TGTGCCAGCAGCTTGTACAACAATGAGCAGTTCTTC. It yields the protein CASSLYNNEQFF.

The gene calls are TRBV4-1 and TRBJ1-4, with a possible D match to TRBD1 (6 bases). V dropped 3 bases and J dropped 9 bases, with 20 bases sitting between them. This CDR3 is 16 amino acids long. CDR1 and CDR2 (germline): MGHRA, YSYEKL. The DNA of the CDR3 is TGCGCCAGCAGCCACCACTTACAGGGTGTAAGCAAAAAACTGTTTTTT. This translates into CASSHHLQGVSKKLFF.

CDR3 loop: CASSLARGASTAAFF. CDR3 nucleotides: TGTGCCAGCAGCTTAGCGCGGGGGGCGAGTACGGCAGCTTTCTTT. The chain uses TRBV7-9 and TRBJ1-1, with a possible D match to TRBD1 (6 bases). Looked up from germline, CDR1 is SEHNR and CDR2 is FQNEAQ (reference sequence). Trimming left V 0 bases short and J 10 bases short, with 18 bases between. This CDR3 has 15 residues.

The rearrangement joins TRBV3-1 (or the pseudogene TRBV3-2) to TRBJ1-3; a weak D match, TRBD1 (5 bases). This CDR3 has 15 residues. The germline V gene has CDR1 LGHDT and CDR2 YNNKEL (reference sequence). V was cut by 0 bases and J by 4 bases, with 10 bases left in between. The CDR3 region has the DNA TGTGCCAGCAGCCAAGACAGGACAAGAGGAAACACCATATATTTT. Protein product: CASSQDRTRGNTIYF.